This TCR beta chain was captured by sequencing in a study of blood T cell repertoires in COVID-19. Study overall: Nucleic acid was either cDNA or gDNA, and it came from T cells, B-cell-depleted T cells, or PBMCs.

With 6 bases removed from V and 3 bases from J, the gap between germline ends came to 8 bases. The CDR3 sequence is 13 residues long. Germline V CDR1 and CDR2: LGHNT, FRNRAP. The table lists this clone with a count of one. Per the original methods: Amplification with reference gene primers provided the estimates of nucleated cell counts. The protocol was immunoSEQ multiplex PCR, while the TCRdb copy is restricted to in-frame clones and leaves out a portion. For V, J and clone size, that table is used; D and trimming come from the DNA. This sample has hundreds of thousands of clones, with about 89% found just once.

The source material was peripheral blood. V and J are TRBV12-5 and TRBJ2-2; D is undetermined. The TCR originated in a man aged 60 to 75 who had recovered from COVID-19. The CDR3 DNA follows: TGTGCTAGTGGGTACAGAGACACCGGGGAGCTGTTTTTT. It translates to CASGYRDTGELFF. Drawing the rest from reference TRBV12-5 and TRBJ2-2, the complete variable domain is DARVTQTPRHKVTEMGQEVTMRCQPILGHNTVFWYRQTMMQGLELLAYFRNRAPLDDSGMPKDRFSAEMPDATLATLKIQPSEPRDSAVYFCASGYRDTGELFFGEGSRLTVL.